Reported below is one TCR beta chain. This sample also contains other DNA sequences that code for the same CDR3. There was one heparinised blood draw per donor, averaging about 116 mL. Via CD45RO/CCR7/CD25/CD127/CD95/CD27, cells of the CD4+ naive, central memory, regulatory and stem cell-like memory subsets were sorted. The source of the sample is a study of beta chain features in type 1 diabetes. In the study overall: Healthy donors, compared against patients, showed similar age, gender and cell yields.

What was sequenced were expressed TCRB transcripts, since all of the isolated RNA had been reverse transcribed. The data were produced by immunoSEQ multiplex PCR, yet TCRdb's version contains in-frame clones alone and is incomplete. Seen here are 850,000 to 900,000 clones, 15% to 20% observed once, and the top ten hold 0.023%. The germline gives CDR1 SQVTM, CDR2 ANQGSEA. CDR3 length: 10 amino acids. V dropped 6 bases and J dropped 5 bases, with 7 bases sitting between them. This chain links TRBV29-1 with TRBJ2-5; unclear D gene. This receptor was taken from a woman between 18 and 30 years old in good health. Specimen: naive CD4+ T cells from blood. The CDR3 here is CSVTRETQYF. CDR3 in DNA: TGCAGCGTCACAAGGGAGACCCAGTACTTC.